This entry lists 9 T cell receptor beta chains sequenced from one sample in a study of blood T cell repertoires in COVID-19. Clones were sequenced by immunoSEQ multiplex PCR, and TCRdb holds only the in-frame ones, with some missing. This table holds roughly 140,000 clones, approximately 91% found once. Sequenced input: peripheral blood. Receptors were obtained from a man aged 45-60 years with active or convalescent COVID-19.

This clone turned up a few times. The J gene is TRBJ1-1, the V gene TRBV2; a possible D gene is TRBD1 (6 bases). The CDR3 has 14 residues. CDR1 is SNHLY and CDR2 is FYNNEI in the germline V gene. The V end was cut by 6 bases, the J end by 5 bases, with 16 bases between. This CDR3 reads CASRSTGSRTEAFF. CDR3 nucleotide sequence: TGTGCCAGCAGGTCCACAGGGAGTCGGACTGAAGCTTTCTTT.

The chain is built from TRBV11-2 and TRBJ2-5, with 9 bases matching TRBD1. This CDR3 region has 14 residues. From germline, CDR1 is SGHAT and CDR2 FQNNGV. V lost 5 bases, J lost 2 bases, and 3 bases stayed unmatched. CDR3 sequence reads: CASSRDRGQETQYF. In DNA form, the CDR3 reads TGTGCCAGCAGCCGTGACAGGGGGCAAGAGACCCAGTACTTC.

The V and J genes are TRBV29-1 and TRBJ2-5; weak D call: TRBD2 (6 bases). The CDR3 runs 12 residues. Germline CDR1 is SQVTM and CDR2 is ANQGSEA. The V gene lost 8 bases and the J gene lost 4 bases, with 14 bases spanning the gap. The CDR3 nucleotides are TGCAGCTGCAGGAGGGGAGGAGAGACCCAGTACTTC. It translates to CSCRRGGETQYF.

The V call is TRBV7-9, the J call TRBJ2-7; D is ambiguous. The ends were cut back, 5 bases at V and 2 bases at J, with 10 bases in the middle. Germline V gives CDR1 SEHNR, CDR2 FQNEAQ (reference sequence). The CDR3 length is 13 residues. The CDR3 sequence is CASSRSGTYEQYF. CDR3 bases: TGTGCCAGCAGCCGCTCAGGTACCTACGAGCAGTACTTC.

The chain joins TRBV3-1 (or the pseudogene TRBV3-2) to TRBJ1-5; D remains ambiguous. The V gene lost 5 bases and the J gene lost 3 bases, with 11 bases spanning the gap. CDR1 and CDR2 (germline): LGHDT, YNNKEL (reference sequence). CDR3 length: 14 residues. Here the CDR3 reads CASSGGLFNQPQHF. The CDR3 region has the DNA TGTGCCAGCAGCGGTGGACTGTTCAATCAGCCCCAGCATTTT.

This chain connects TRBV6-5 to TRBJ2-2; D uncertain. Trimming shortened V by 6 bases and J by 1 base, and 6 bases separated the two germline ends. Germline V gene sequence: CDR1 MNHEY, CDR2 SVGAGI. CDR3 length: 13 residues. The CDR3 spells CASRAGNTGELFF. In DNA, the CDR3 is TGTGCCAGCAGAGCAGGGAACACCGGGGAGCTGTTTTTT.

This clone was detected once. The J gene is TRBJ1-5, the V gene TRBV18; 9 bases fit TRBD1. CDR1 and CDR2 from the germline V gene are KGHSH and LQKENI. J lost 1 base, V lost 5 bases, and 6 bases had no gene match. This CDR3 region has 16 residues. This CDR3 reads CASSAQGAGSNQPQHF. The CDR3, as DNA: TGTGCCAGCTCAGCACAGGGGGCGGGCAGCAATCAGCCCCAGCATTTT.

A word on this clone: The sample carries other DNA sequences with the same CDR3. The chain links TRBV19 to TRBJ2-6; D unclear. With 5 bases removed from V and 0 bases from J, the gap between germline ends came to 5 bases. Germline lookup yields CDR1 LNHDA and CDR2 SQIVND (reference sequence). The CDR3 is made up of 14 amino acids. The CDR3 loop reads CASSPFSGANVLTF. CDR3 bases: TGTGCCAGTAGTCCTTTCTCTGGGGCCAACGTCCTGACTTTC.

The J gene is TRBJ1-1, the V gene TRBV5-1, with D perhaps TRBD1 (6 bases). The CDR3 consists of 14 residues. Trimming cost V 4 bases and J 0 bases, with 10 bases left between them. The germline V gene encodes CDR1 SGHRS and CDR2 YFSETQ. The CDR3 DNA reads TGCGCCAGCAGCGGGGACACTATGAACACTGAAGCTTTCTTT. Translated: CASSGDTMNTEAFF.